One and the same sample provided the 6 T cell receptor beta chains below, sequenced in a study of beta chain features in type 1 diabetes. The authors reverse transcribed all of the isolated RNA, so sequencing captured expressed TCRB transcripts. Sequenced by immunoSEQ multiplex PCR; TCRdb stores in-frame clones only, minus some. Of about 170,000 clones listed, 7.8% are singletons. Antigens for these TCRs are unknown. The study, taken as a whole, reports: In all four CD4+ subsets, TCRB CDR3 length was significantly, moderately reduced in type 1 diabetes.

What was sequenced was central memory CD4+ T cells from blood. The receptors were gathered from a woman in her thirties or forties with type 1 diabetes.

Only a few counts were recorded for this clone. J is TRBJ2-5 and V is TRBV28, with a tentative D call TRBD1 (6 bases). V lost 6 bases and J lost 2, with 13 bases in between. CDR1 is MDHEN, CDR2 SYDVKM, per germline. This CDR3 is built from 14 residues. CDR3 DNA: TGTGCCAGCAGCGACGGGACACCGCAAGAGACCCAGTACTTC. This gives the protein CASSDGTPQETQYF. Combining the CDR3 with reference TRBV28 and TRBJ2-5 gives the whole variable domain DVKVTQSSRYLVKRTGEKVFLECVQDMDHENMFWYRQDPGLGLRLIYFSYDVKMKEKGDIPEGYSVSREKKERFSLILESASTNQTSMYLCASSDGTPQETQYFGPGTRLLVL.

This clone was seen only a few times. V is TRBV18 and J is TRBJ1-5; no reliable D call. CDR3 length: 13 residues. The ends were cut back, 4 bases at V and 2 bases at J, with 6 bases in the middle. Germline CDR1 and CDR2: KGHSH and LQKENI. CDR3 nucleotides: TGTGCCAGCTCACAGGAGGGCAATCAGCCCCAGCATTTT. It codes for CASSQEGNQPQHF.

This clone was observed a few times. The gene calls are TRBV6-5 and TRBJ1-2, with D possibly being TRBD1 (6 bases). CDR1 and CDR2 from the germline V gene are MNHEY and SVGAGI. Trimming shortened V by 9 bases and J by 8 bases, and 13 bases separated the two germline ends. The length of the CDR3 is 11 residues. The CDR3 DNA reads as TGTGCCAGTAAACATACAGGGGGCTACACCTTC. Translated, it gives CASKHTGGYTF.

This clone has a handful of counts. The genes are TRBV10-3 and TRBJ1-2; TRBD1 aligns across 8 bases. This CDR3 comprises 11 residues. Germline V gene lookup returns CDR1 ENHRY and CDR2 SYGVKD. Germline trimming cut 3 bases from V and 14 bases from J; bases unmatched to any gene: 5. The CDR3 sequence is CAISDGQGGTF. CDR3 nucleotide sequence: TGTGCCATCAGTGATGGACAGGGTGGGACCTTC.

This chain uses TRBV11-3 with TRBJ2-7; TRBD1 aligns across 8 bases. J lost 2 bases, V lost 5 bases, and 5 bases had no gene match. CDR3 length: 14 residues. Germline assignment: CDR1 SGHNT and CDR2 YENEEA. CDR3 residues: CASSHSGQAYEQYF. Written as DNA, the CDR3 is TGTGCCAGCAGCCACTCGGGACAGGCCTACGAGCAGTACTTC.

This clone was recorded many times. V is TRBV19 and J is TRBJ1-1; 9 bases match TRBD1. The CDR3 is made up of 13 amino acids. Germline V gene sequence: CDR1 LNHDA, CDR2 SQIVND (reference sequence). J lost 5 bases, V lost 7 bases, and 5 bases had no gene match. CDR3 sequence (DNA): TGTGCCAGTACCGCGGACAGGGGAACTGAAGCTTTCTTT. Encoded protein: CASTADRGTEAFF.